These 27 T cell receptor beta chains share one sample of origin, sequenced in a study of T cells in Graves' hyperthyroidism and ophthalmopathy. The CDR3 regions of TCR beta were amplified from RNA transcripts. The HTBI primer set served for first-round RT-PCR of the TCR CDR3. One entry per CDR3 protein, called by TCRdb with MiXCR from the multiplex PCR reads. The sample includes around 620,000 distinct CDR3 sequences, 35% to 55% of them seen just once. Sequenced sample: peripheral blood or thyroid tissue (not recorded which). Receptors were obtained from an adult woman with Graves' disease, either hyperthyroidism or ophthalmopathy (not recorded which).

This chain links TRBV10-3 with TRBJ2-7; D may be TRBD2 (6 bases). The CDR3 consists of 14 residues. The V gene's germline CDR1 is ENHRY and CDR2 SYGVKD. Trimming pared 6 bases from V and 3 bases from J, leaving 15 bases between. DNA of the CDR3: TGTGCCATCAGCAGTGTCCCGGGAGTCTACGAGCAGTACTTC. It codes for CAISSVPGVYEQYF.

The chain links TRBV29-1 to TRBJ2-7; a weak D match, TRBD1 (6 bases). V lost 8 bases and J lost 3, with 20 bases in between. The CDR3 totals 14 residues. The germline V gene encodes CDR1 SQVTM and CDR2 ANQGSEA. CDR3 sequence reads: CSLGSAGAIYEQYF. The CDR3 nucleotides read TGCAGCCTTGGGTCGGCAGGGGCTATCTACGAGCAGTACTTC.

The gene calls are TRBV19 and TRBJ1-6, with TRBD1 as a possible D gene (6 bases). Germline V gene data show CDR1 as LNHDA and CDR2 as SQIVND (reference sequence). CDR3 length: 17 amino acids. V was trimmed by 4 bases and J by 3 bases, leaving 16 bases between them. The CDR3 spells CASSTLRTADYNSPLHF. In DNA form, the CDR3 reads TGTGCCAGTAGTACCCTTCGGACAGCGGACTATAATTCACCCCTCCACTTT. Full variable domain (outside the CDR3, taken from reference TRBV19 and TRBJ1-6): DGGITQSPKYLFRKEGQNVTLSCEQNLNHDAMYWYRQDPGQGLRLIYYSQIVNDFQKGDIAEGYSVSREKKESFPLTVTSAQKNPTAFYLCASSTLRTADYNSPLHFGNGTRLTVT.

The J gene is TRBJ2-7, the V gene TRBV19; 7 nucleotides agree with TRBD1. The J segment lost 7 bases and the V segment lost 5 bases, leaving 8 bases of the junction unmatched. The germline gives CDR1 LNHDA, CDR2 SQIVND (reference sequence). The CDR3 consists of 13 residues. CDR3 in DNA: TGTGCCAGTAGTTGGGACAGCCAGCGAGAGCAGTACTTC. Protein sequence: CASSWDSQREQYF.

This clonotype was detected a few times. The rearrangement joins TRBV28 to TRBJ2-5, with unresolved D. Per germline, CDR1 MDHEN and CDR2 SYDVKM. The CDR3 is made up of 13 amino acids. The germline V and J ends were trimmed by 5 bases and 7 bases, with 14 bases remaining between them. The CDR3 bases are TGTGCCAGCAGTATATATCCGGGCGGGACCCAGTACTTC. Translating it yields CASSIYPGGTQYF.

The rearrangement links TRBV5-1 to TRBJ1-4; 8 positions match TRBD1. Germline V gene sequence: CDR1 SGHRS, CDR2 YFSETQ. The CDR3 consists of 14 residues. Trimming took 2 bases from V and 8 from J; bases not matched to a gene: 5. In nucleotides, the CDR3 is TGCGCCAGCAGCTTAGACAGGGGACAGGAAAAACTGTTTTTT. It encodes CASSLDRGQEKLFF.

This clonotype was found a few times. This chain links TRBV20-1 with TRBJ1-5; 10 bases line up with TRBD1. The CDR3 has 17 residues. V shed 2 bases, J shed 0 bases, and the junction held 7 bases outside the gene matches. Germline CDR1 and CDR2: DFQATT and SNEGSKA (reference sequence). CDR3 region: CSARRGQGVYSNQPQHF. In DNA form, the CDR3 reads TGCAGTGCTAGACGTGGACAGGGGGTTTATAGCAATCAGCCCCAGCATTTT.

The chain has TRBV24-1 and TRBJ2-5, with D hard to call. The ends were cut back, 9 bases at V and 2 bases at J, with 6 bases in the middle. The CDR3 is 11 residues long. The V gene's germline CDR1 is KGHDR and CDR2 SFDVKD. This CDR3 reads CATEYQETQYF. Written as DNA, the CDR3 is TGTGCCACCGAGTATCAAGAGACCCAGTACTTC.

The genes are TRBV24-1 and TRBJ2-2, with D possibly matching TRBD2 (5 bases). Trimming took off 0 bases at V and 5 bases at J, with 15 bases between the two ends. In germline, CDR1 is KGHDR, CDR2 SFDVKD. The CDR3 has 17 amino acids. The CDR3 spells CATSDLPASLGTGELFF. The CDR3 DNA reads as TGTGCCACCAGTGATTTGCCGGCTAGCCTTGGGACCGGGGAGCTGTTTTTT.

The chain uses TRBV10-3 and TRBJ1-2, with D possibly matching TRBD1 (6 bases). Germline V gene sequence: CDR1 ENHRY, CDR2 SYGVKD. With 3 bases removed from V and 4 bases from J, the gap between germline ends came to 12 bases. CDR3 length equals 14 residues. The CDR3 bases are TGTGCCATCAGTGACGGGGGGCGCAGCTATGGCTACACCTTC. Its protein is CAISDGGRSYGYTF.

The CDR3 spells CASSLDAGTGVEETQYF. In nucleotides, the CDR3 is TGTGCCAGCAGCTTAGACGCCGGGACAGGGGTAGAAGAGACCCAGTACTTC. The chain joins TRBV7-8 to TRBJ2-5, with 10 positions matching TRBD1. The CDR3 is 17 amino acids. V lost 1 base and J lost 3; bases outside the gene matches: 8. Germline loops: CDR1 SGHVS, CDR2 FQNEAQ.

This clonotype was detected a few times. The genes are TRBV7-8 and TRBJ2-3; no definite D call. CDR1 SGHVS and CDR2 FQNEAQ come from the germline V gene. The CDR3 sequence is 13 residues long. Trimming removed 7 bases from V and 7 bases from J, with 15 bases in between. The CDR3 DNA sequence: TGTGCCAGCACCAACTCGCTCCCCAATACGCAGTATTTT. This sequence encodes CASTNSLPNTQYF.

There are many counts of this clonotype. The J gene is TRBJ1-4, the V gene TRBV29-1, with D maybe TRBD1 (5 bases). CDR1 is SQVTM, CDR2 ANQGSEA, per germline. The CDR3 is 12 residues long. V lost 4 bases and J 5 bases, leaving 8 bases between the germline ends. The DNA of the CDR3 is TGCAGCGTTGGACAGTTCAATGAAAAACTGTTTTTT. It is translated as CSVGQFNEKLFF.

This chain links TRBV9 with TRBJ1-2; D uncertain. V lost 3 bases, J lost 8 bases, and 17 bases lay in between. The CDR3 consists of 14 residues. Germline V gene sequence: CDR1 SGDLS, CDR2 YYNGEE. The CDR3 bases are TGTGCCAGCAGCGGATCCCGGGAGGTTGGAGGCTACACCTTC. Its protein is CASSGSREVGGYTF.

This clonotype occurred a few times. The CDR3 DNA follows: TGTGCCATCAGTATACAGGGTTCCTACGAGCAGTACTTC. Translated, it gives CAISIQGSYEQYF. V and J are TRBV10-3 and TRBJ2-7, with D tentatively TRBD1 (6 bases). The CDR3 runs to 13 residues. Trimming took off 5 bases at V and 1 base at J, with 9 bases between the two ends. CDR1 ENHRY and CDR2 SYGVKD come from the germline V gene.

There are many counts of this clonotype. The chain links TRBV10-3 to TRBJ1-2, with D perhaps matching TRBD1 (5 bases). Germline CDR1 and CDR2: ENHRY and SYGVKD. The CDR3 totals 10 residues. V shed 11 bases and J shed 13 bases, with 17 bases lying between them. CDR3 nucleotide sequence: TGTGCCGTCGGGACCGCCATAGGCACCTTC. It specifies CAVGTAIGTF.

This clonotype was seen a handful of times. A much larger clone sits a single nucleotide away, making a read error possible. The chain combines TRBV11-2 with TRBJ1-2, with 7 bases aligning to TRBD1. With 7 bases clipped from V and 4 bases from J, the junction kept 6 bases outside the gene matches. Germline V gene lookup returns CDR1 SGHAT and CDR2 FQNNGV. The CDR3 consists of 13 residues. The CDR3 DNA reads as TGTGCCAGCACCCCTGGGACAGCCTATGGCTACACCTTC. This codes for CASTPGTAYGYTF. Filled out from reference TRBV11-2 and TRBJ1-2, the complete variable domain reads EAGVAQSPRYKIIEKRQSVAFWCNPISGHATLYWYQQILGQGPKLLIQFQNNGVVDDSQLPKDRFSAERLKGVDSTLKIQPAKLEDSAVYLCASTPGTAYGYTFGSGTRLTVV.

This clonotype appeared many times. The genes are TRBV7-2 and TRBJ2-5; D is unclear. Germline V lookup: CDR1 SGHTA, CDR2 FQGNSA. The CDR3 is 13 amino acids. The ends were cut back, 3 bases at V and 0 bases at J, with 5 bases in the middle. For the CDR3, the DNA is TGTGCCAGCAGCTTCGACTACCAAGAGACCCAGTACTTC. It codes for CASSFDYQETQYF.

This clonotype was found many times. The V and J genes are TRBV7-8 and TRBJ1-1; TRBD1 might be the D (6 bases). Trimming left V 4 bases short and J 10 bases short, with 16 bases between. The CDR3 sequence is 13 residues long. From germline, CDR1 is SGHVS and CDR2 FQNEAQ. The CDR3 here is CASSSDNRALAFF. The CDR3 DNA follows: TGTGCCAGCAGCTCCGACAACAGGGCGCTAGCTTTCTTT.

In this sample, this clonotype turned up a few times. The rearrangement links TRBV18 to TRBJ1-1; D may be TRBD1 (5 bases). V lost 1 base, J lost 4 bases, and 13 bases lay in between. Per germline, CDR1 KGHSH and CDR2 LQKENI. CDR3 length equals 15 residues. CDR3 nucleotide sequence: TGTGCCAGCTCACCACTGAGGGGTAGGAGCACTGAAGCTTTCTTT. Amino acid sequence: CASSPLRGRSTEAFF.

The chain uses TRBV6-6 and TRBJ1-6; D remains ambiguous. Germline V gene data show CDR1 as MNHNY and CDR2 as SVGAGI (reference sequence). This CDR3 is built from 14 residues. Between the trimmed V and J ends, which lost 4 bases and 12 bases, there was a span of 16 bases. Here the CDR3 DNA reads TGTGCCAGCAGTTTATCAGGCGGAGTGGAACCCCTCCACTTT. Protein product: CASSLSGGVEPLHF.

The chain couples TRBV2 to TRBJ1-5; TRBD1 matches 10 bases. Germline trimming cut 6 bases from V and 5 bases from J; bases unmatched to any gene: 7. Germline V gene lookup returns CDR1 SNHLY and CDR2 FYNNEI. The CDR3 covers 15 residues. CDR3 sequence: CASRPGGTGDQPQHF. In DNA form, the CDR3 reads TGTGCCAGCAGGCCAGGGGGGACAGGGGATCAGCCCCAGCATTTT.

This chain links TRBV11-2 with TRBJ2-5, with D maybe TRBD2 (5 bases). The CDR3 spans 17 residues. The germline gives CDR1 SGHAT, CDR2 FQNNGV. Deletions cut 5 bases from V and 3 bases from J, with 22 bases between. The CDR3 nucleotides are TGTGCCAGCAGCCGGGCCCGCCTGGGGAGTTTGGAAGAGACCCAGTACTTC. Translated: CASSRARLGSLEETQYF.

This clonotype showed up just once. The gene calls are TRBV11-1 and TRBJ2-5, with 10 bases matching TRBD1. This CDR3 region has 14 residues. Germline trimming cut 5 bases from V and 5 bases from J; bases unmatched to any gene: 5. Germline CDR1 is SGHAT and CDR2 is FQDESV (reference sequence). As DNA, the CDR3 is TGTGCCAGCAGCACGGGACAGGGGTGGGAGACCCAGTACTTC. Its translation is CASSTGQGWETQYF.

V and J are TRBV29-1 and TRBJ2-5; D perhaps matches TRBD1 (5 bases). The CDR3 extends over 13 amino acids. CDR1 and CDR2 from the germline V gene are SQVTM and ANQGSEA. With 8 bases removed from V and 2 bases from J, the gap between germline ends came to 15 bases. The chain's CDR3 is CSLGASNQETQYF. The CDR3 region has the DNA TGCAGCTTAGGGGCGAGTAATCAAGAGACCCAGTACTTC.

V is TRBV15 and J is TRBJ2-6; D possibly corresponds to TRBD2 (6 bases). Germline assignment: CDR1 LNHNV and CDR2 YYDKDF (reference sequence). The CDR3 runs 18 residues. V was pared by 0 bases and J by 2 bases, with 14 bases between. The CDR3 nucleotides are TGTGCCACCAGCAGAGAAAGGACGGAGGGAGCTGGGGCCAACGTCCTGACTTTC. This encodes CATSRERTEGAGANVLTF.

This CDR3 is CASSFGQGDTQYF. CDR3 DNA sequence: TGTGCCAGCAGCTTCGGACAGGGAGATACGCAGTATTTT. The genes are TRBV7-9 and TRBJ2-3, with 8 bases identical to TRBD1. Trimming removed 3 bases from V and 5 bases from J; junction bases left unmatched: 1. The germline gives CDR1 SEHNR, CDR2 FQNEAQ (reference sequence). The CDR3 loop spans 13 amino acids. The variable domain in full, with the rest retrieved from reference TRBV7-9 and TRBJ2-3, is DTGVSQNPRHKITKRGQNVTFRCDPISEHNRLYWYRQTLGQGPEFLTYFQNEAQLEKSRLLSDRFSAERPKGSFSTLEIQRTEQGDSAMYLCASSFGQGDTQYFGPGTRLTVL.